The 27 T cell receptor beta chains reported below all come from one sample, sequenced in a study of blood T cell repertoires in COVID-19. Clones were read by immunoSEQ multiplex PCR, and TCRdb kept only the in-frame ones, dropping some. The profile shows about 220,000 clones, around 89% of them singletons. Sequencing was carried out using PBMCs or T cells enriched from blood (not recorded which). The receptor source for this set is a woman between 25 and 40 years old who had recovered from COVID-19.

Notes on this clone: One end of the junction does not line up with germline, which may come from a read error. The rearrangement joins TRBV5-8 to TRBJ2-6; D call uncertain. The CDR3 contains 19 residues. Germline CDR1 reads SGHTS; CDR2 reads YDEGEE. CDR3 loop: CVSSLPVGSSSSGANVLTF. The CDR3 DNA follows: TGTGTCAGCAGCTTGCCGGTCGGGTCGAGCAGCTCTGGGGCCAACGTCCTGACTTTC. Together with reference TRBV5-8 and TRBJ2-6, the CDR3 gives the full variable domain: EAGVTQSPTHLIKTRGQQATLRCSPISGHTSVYWYQQALGLGLQFLLWYDEGEERNRGNFPPRFSGRQFPNYSSELNVNALELEDSALYLCVSSLPVGSSSSGANVLTFGAGSRLTVL.

A remark on this clone: Other DNA sequences in this specimen translate into the identical CDR3. V and J are TRBV6-1 and TRBJ2-3; 9 bases fit TRBD2. With 1 base clipped from V and 4 bases from J, the junction kept 3 bases outside the gene matches. Germline CDR1 MNHNS, CDR2 SASEGT. The CDR3 runs to 15 residues. The CDR3 DNA reads TGTGCCAGCAGTGAAGGGCGGGGGGGCGCAGATACGCAGTATTTT. This sequence encodes CASSEGRGGADTQYF.

V gene TRBV6-5 combines with J gene TRBJ2-1; D gene uncertain. CDR3 size: 13 residues. CDR1 is MNHEY and CDR2 is SVGAGI in the germline V gene. V lost 7 bases to trimming and J lost 0 bases, with 7 bases between them. The CDR3 DNA is TGTGCCAGCACGCCGGGCTCCTACAATGAGCAGTTCTTC. Protein sequence: CASTPGSYNEQFF.

This clone occurred once. The J gene is TRBJ2-5, the V gene TRBV11-2, with a tentative D call TRBD1 (6 bases). Trimming pared 6 bases from V and 1 base from J, leaving 15 bases between. CDR3 length equals 15 residues. CDR1 and CDR2 (germline): SGHAT, FQNNGV. The CDR3 coding sequence is TGTGCCAGCAGTCCCGACCGGGACACCCAAGAGACCCAGTACTTC. This translates into CASSPDRDTQETQYF.

V and J are TRBV2 and TRBJ2-2; possibly TRBD1 for D (6 bases). V lost 10 bases and J 1 base, leaving 10 bases between the germline ends. This CDR3 is built from 13 residues. Germline CDR1 SNHLY, CDR2 FYNNEI. CDR3 DNA: TGTGCCACCCGACAGGAGAACACCGGGGAGCTGTTTTTT. It specifies CATRQENTGELFF.

The rearrangement uses TRBV9 and TRBJ2-1; TRBD2 matches 12 bases. After removal of 2 bases from V and 5 bases from J, the junction contained 2 bases not matched to a gene. The CDR3 spans 15 residues. CDR1 SGDLS and CDR2 YYNGEE come from the germline V gene. CDR3 in DNA: TGTGCCAGCAGCGTTCGACTAGCGGGGGACAATGAGCAGTTCTTC. As protein: CASSVRLAGDNEQFF. Using reference TRBV9 and TRBJ2-1 for the parts outside the CDR3, the full variable domain is DSGVTQTPKHLITATGQRVTLRCSPRSGDLSVYWYQQSLDQGLQFLIQYYNGEERAKGNILERFSAQQFPDLHSELNLSSLELGDSALYFCASSVRLAGDNEQFFGPGTRLTVL.

J is TRBJ2-7 and V is TRBV24-1; 10 nucleotides match TRBD1. V lost 3 bases, J lost 7 bases, and 5 bases stayed unmatched. This CDR3 comprises 14 residues. Germline V gene data show CDR1 as KGHDR and CDR2 as SFDVKD. The chain's CDR3 is CATSDRQGAGEQYF. CDR3 DNA: TGTGCCACCAGTGATCGACAGGGGGCAGGAGAGCAGTACTTC.

J is TRBJ1-1 and V is TRBV19; possible D gene TRBD1, 5 bases. CDR3 size: 14 residues. The germline CDR1 and CDR2 sequences are LNHDA and SQIVND (reference sequence). The V end was cut by 1 base, the J end by 4 bases, with 10 bases between. The CDR3 loop is CASSIVGRATEAFF. CDR3 sequence (DNA): TGTGCCAGTAGTATAGTTGGCAGGGCCACTGAAGCTTTCTTT.

The rearrangement uses TRBV9 and TRBJ1-1; D call uncertain. The CDR3 has 15 residues. Germline values: CDR1 SGDLS, CDR2 YYNGEE. With 1 base removed from V and 1 base from J, the gap between germline ends came to 11 bases. CDR3 amino acids: CASSVTPEANTEAFF. In DNA, the CDR3 is TGTGCCAGCAGCGTAACCCCGGAGGCGAACACTGAAGCTTTCTTT.

This rearrangement joins TRBV6-2 or TRBV6-3 to TRBJ2-7; 13 bases are a match to TRBD2. Germline CDR1 reads MNHEY; CDR2 reads SVGEGT. This CDR3 has 20 residues. The V segment lost 0 bases and the J segment 0 bases; nucleotides outside the gene matches: 11. DNA for the CDR3: TGTGCCAGCAGTTACTCCCATAGACTAGCGGGGGGCCATACCTCCTACGAGCAGTACTTC. Its protein product is CASSYSHRLAGGHTSYEQYF.

The chain employs TRBV19 and TRBJ1-6, with TRBD1 matching 7 bases. V gave up 6 bases and J gave up 3 bases; unmatched junction bases: 8. Germline V CDR1 and CDR2: LNHDA, SQIVND (reference sequence). The CDR3 runs to 16 residues. The chain's CDR3 is CASRPPGTVYNSPLHF. The CDR3 DNA is TGTGCCAGTAGGCCTCCCGGGACAGTCTATAATTCACCCCTCCACTTT. The entire variable domain, with the rest obtained from reference TRBV19 and TRBJ1-6, is as follows: DGGITQSPKYLFRKEGQNVTLSCEQNLNHDAMYWYRQDPGQGLRLIYYSQIVNDFQKGDIAEGYSVSREKKESFPLTVTSAQKNPTAFYLCASRPPGTVYNSPLHFGNGTRLTVT.

The chain combines TRBV6-5 with TRBJ2-7; weak D call: TRBD2 (5 bases). The germline CDR1 and CDR2 sequences are MNHEY and SVGAGI. V was cut by 6 bases and J by 0 bases, with 9 bases left in between. The CDR3 length is 13 residues. CDR3 in amino acids: CASRISGSYEQYF. CDR3 nucleotide sequence: TGTGCCAGCAGGATCAGCGGCTCCTACGAGCAGTACTTC.

The chain is built from TRBV19 and TRBJ2-1; D unresolved. V was trimmed by 7 bases and J by 7 bases, leaving 8 bases between them. This CDR3 has 11 residues. The germline V gene has CDR1 LNHDA and CDR2 SQIVND (reference sequence). Here the CDR3 reads CASTIRNEQFF. The CDR3 DNA is TGTGCCAGTACTATCCGTAATGAGCAGTTCTTC.

The chain employs TRBV10-3 and TRBJ2-3; 11 nucleotides line up with TRBD2. This CDR3 has 18 amino acids. V was pared by 0 bases and J by 6 bases, with 11 bases of the junction left unmatched. Germline CDR1 reads ENHRY; CDR2 reads SYGVKD. The CDR3 loop is CAISESILAGAAGDTQYF. Written as DNA, the CDR3 is TGTGCCATCAGTGAGTCGATACTAGCGGGGGCCGCGGGGGATACGCAGTATTTT.

The rearrangement links TRBV7-9 to TRBJ2-7, with 12 bases lining up with TRBD1. The ends lost 5 bases at V and 7 bases at J; junction bases unmatched: 9. This CDR3 comprises 15 residues. Per the germline V gene, CDR1 is SEHNR and CDR2 is FQNEAQ (reference sequence). CDR3 bases: TGTGCCAGCAGCCGCCCGGGACAGGGGGCGAGAGAGCAGTACTTC. Translation: CASSRPGQGAREQYF.

The rearrangement links TRBV12-5 to TRBJ1-1, with TRBD1 as a possible D gene (6 bases). V lost 2 bases and J lost 1, with 8 bases in between. The CDR3 runs to 14 residues. CDR1 LGHNT and CDR2 FRNRAP come from the germline V gene. The CDR3 region has the DNA TGTGCTAGTGGTTTGACAGGGTCGAACACTGAAGCTTTCTTT. Translated, it gives CASGLTGSNTEAFF.

The chain is built from TRBV9 and TRBJ2-2; 7 bases are a match to TRBD1. This CDR3 has 14 amino acids. J gave up 6 bases and V 7 bases, and 9 bases lay outside the gene matches. CDR1 is SGDLS and CDR2 is YYNGEE in the germline V gene. CDR3 protein: CASRTGTAPGELFF. DNA for the CDR3: TGTGCCAGCCGAACCGGGACAGCCCCCGGGGAGCTGTTTTTT.

The chain recombines TRBV19 with TRBJ2-4, with 9 bases identical to TRBD1. This CDR3 has 12 amino acids. Germline-derived CDR1 and CDR2 are LNHDA and SQIVND (reference sequence). V gave up 7 bases and J gave up 6 bases; unmatched junction bases: 1. This chain's CDR3 is CASKGQGNIQYF. The DNA of the CDR3 is TGTGCCAGTAAGGGACAGGGAAACATTCAGTACTTC.

The chain links TRBV3-1 (or the pseudogene TRBV3-2) to TRBJ2-2, with 7 bases that match TRBD2. There are 14 residues in the CDR3. Trimming at V came to 6 bases and at J to 7 bases, leaving 8 bases not matched to a gene. Germline values: CDR1 LGHDT, CDR2 YNNKEL (reference sequence). This chain's CDR3 is CASRSTGLDGELFF. As DNA, the CDR3 is TGTGCCAGCAGGTCCACCGGACTAGACGGGGAGCTGTTTTTT.

The V and J genes are TRBV7-7 and TRBJ2-5; 10 bases are shared with TRBD2. The CDR3 is 14 amino acids. Germline lookup yields CDR1 SSHAT and CDR2 FNYEAQ (reference sequence). V shed 6 bases, J shed 4 bases, and the junction held 5 bases outside the gene matches. CDR3 nucleotide sequence: TGTGCCAGCAGTCTTAGCGGGGGGTTAGAGACCCAGTACTTC. This gives the protein CASSLSGGLETQYF.

The chain uses TRBV19 and TRBJ2-1, with a possible D match to TRBD1 (6 bases). Germline values: CDR1 LNHDA, CDR2 SQIVND (reference sequence). The V end was cut by 3 bases, the J end by 4 bases, with 13 bases between. The CDR3 is 15 residues long. The CDR3 DNA reads as TGTGCCAGTAGTATTTCGGACAGAGAATACAATGAGCAGTTCTTC. It translates to CASSISDREYNEQFF.

This chain links TRBV7-9 with TRBJ2-7, with a possible D match to TRBD2 (6 bases). V lost 6 bases and J 0 bases, leaving 21 bases between the germline ends. Germline V gene lookup returns CDR1 SEHNR and CDR2 FQNEAQ (reference sequence). CDR3 length equals 17 residues. This CDR3 reads CASSPYGTFRSSYEQYF. For the CDR3, the DNA is TGTGCCAGCAGTCCATACGGGACTTTTCGGAGCTCCTACGAGCAGTACTTC.

The chain has TRBV3-1 (or the pseudogene TRBV3-2) and TRBJ1-4; 8 positions match TRBD1. Germline values: CDR1 LGHDT, CDR2 YNNKEL (reference sequence). J was trimmed by 5 bases and V by 5 bases; bases with no gene match: 4. The CDR3 loop spans 14 amino acids. CDR3 coding DNA: TGTGCCAGCAGCTCAAGACAGGGGAATGAAAAACTGTTTTTT. Protein: CASSSRQGNEKLFF.

The chain couples TRBV6-6 to TRBJ2-7, with 8 bases fitting TRBD1. V shed 9 bases, J shed 5 bases, and the junction held 6 bases outside the gene matches. This CDR3 is 12 amino acids long. Germline V lookup: CDR1 MNHNY, CDR2 SVGAGI (reference sequence). CDR3 bases: TGTGCCAGTAGGACAGGGATCGACGAGCAGTACTTC. Encoded protein: CASRTGIDEQYF.

This sequence joins TRBV19 and TRBJ2-7; 7 bases are shared with TRBD2. This CDR3 contains 15 residues. With V trimmed by 3 bases and J by 0 bases, 5 bases remained unmatched. Germline V CDR1 and CDR2: LNHDA, SQIVND (reference sequence). The CDR3 protein is CASSIQAGDSYEQYF. The CDR3 DNA reads as TGTGCCAGTAGTATTCAGGCGGGGGACTCCTACGAGCAGTACTTC.

The rearrangement links TRBV13 to TRBJ2-7, with D perhaps matching TRBD1 (5 bases). The length of the CDR3 is 11 residues. Germline V gives CDR1 PRHDT, CDR2 FYEKMQ (reference sequence). Trimming removed 5 bases from V and 6 bases from J, with 8 bases in between. CDR3 sequence (DNA): TGTGCCAGCAGCCCAGGGCGCGAGCAGTACTTC. Protein: CASSPGREQYF.

This clone was seen once. The chain links TRBV5-1 to TRBJ2-1, with D possibly matching TRBD1 (6 bases). CDR3 length: 15 residues. The V end was cut by 2 bases, the J end by 7 bases, with 16 bases between. Germline assignment: CDR1 SGHRS and CDR2 YFSETQ. CDR3 protein: CASSLRQVRGNEQFF. DNA for the CDR3: TGCGCCAGCAGCTTACGACAGGTTAGGGGTAATGAGCAGTTCTTC.